This T cell receptor (beta chain) was profiled in a study of T cells in Graves' hyperthyroidism and ophthalmopathy. Diagnosis of hyperthyroidism was new in patients aged 18 to 65, and its duration was under 2 months. Patients with uncontrolled infections, other autoimmune diseases, pregnancy or lactation were excluded. TCR beta CDR3 region amplification was performed from RNA transcripts. Researchers ran a first-round RT-PCR on the TCR CDR3 using the HTBI primer set. TCRdb called the multiplex PCR reads again in MiXCR, with one record for every CDR3 protein. Found here are some 600,000 distinct CDR3 sequences, approximately 44% of them singletons; the top ten hold about 7.9%. V was pared by 3 bases and J by 4 bases, with 9 bases between. Germline CDR1 is DFQATT and CDR2 is SNEGSKA (reference sequence). There are 12 residues in the CDR3.

V and J are TRBV20-1 and TRBJ1-1, with a possible D match to TRBD1 (6 bases). Material for sequencing was peripheral blood or thyroid tissue (not recorded which). The clonotype comes from a woman aged 18-29 years with Graves' hyperthyroidism. The CDR3 nucleotides are TGCAGTGCTAGTGACAGGAGCACTGAAGCTTTCTTT. Its translation is CSASDRSTEAFF.